Below, 11 T cell receptor beta chains from the same sample are listed, as sequenced in a study of cytomegalovirus exposure and HLA in healthy donors. The primer mix had 60 Vbeta and 13 Jbeta primers. TCRdb keeps only in-frame clones here, not all; method: immunoSEQ multiplex PCR. The table records 150,000 to 180,000 clones, around 79% of them present only once. The specimen sequenced was PBMCs. All receptors derive from a man aged 30 to 39 in good health and CMV-seropositive.

The chain joins TRBV5-4 to TRBJ2-5, with TRBD1 matching 10 bases. CDR3 length equals 14 residues. V gave up 4 bases and J gave up 5 bases; unmatched junction bases: 5. CDR1 and CDR2 from the germline V gene are SGHNT and YYREEE (reference sequence). The CDR3 nucleotides read TGTGCCAGCAGCAGGGACAGGGGCTGGGAGACCCAGTACTTC. As protein: CASSRDRGWETQYF.

This chain connects TRBV29-1 to TRBJ1-1; D call uncertain. CDR3 length equals 13 residues. CDR1 SQVTM and CDR2 ANQGSEA come from the germline V gene. The V and J ends lost 4 bases and 0 bases respectively, with 9 bases between them. CDR3 sequence (DNA): TGCAGCGTTGTAGGCGGAATGAACACTGAAGCTTTCTTT. This encodes CSVVGGMNTEAFF.

The J gene is TRBJ1-4, the V gene TRBV19; D not certain. The V and J ends lost 6 bases and 7 bases respectively, with 12 bases between them. CDR1 and CDR2 (germline): LNHDA, SQIVND (reference sequence). CDR3 size: 13 residues. The CDR3 reads CASRAARSEKLFF. Here the CDR3 DNA reads TGTGCCAGTAGGGCAGCGAGAAGTGAAAAACTGTTTTTT.

The chain is built from TRBV27 and TRBJ1-5, with TRBD1 identical over 9 bases. Trimming removed 3 bases from V and 3 bases from J; junction bases left unmatched: 3. The CDR3 extends over 15 amino acids. The germline V gene has CDR1 MNHEY and CDR2 SMNVEV (reference sequence). DNA for the CDR3: TGTGCCAGCAGTTTGCGGACAGGGGACAATCAGCCCCAGCATTTT. Encoded protein: CASSLRTGDNQPQHF.

The rearrangement links TRBV7-3 to TRBJ2-1; D uncertain. V was shortened by 2 bases and J by 4 bases, with 12 bases between the two germline ends. CDR3 length equals 15 residues. The germline CDR1 and CDR2 sequences are SGHTA and FQGTGA. CDR3 sequence reads: CASSLSPVLYNEQFF. CDR3 nucleotides: TGTGCCAGCAGCTTATCGCCAGTCCTGTACAATGAGCAGTTCTTC.

The chain links TRBV5-4 to TRBJ2-3; D remains unclear. V gave up 0 bases and J gave up 0 bases, with 11 bases separating them. Germline CDR1 reads SGHNT; CDR2 reads YYREEE (reference sequence). The CDR3 has 16 amino acids. CDR3 DNA: TGTGCCAGCAGCTTGGACTATTCCCTTAGCACAGATACGCAGTATTTT. Protein product: CASSLDYSLSTDTQYF.

V usage is TRBV7-2 and J usage is TRBJ2-2, with 11 bases matching TRBD2. The CDR3 is 16 residues long. The germline CDR1 and CDR2 sequences are SGHTA and FQGNSA. V trimming: 3 bases; J trimming: 6 bases; junction bases outside the gene matches: 6. In DNA form, the CDR3 reads TGTGCCAGCAGCTTTAGCGGGGGGGCCATCGCCGGGGAGCTGTTTTTT. It is translated as CASSFSGGAIAGELFF.

The V call is TRBV29-1, the J call TRBJ2-1, with 12 bases lining up with TRBD2. Germline V lookup: CDR1 SQVTM, CDR2 ANQGSEA. This CDR3 comprises 16 residues. With V trimmed by 6 bases and J by 2 bases, 8 bases remained unmatched. Written as DNA, the CDR3 is TGCAGCGTACCGACTAGCGGGAGAGGAGCCTACAATGAGCAGTTCTTC. It specifies CSVPTSGRGAYNEQFF.

This chain connects TRBV9 to TRBJ1-1; TRBD1 matches at 8 bases. This CDR3 comprises 16 residues. The V gene's germline CDR1 is SGDLS and CDR2 YYNGEE. V lost 3 bases to trimming and J lost 5 bases; unmatched junction nucleotides: 12. CDR3 nucleotide sequence: TGTGCCAGCAGCGCCGACAGGGGCCGAGTCGGAACTGAAGCTTTCTTT. Its protein is CASSADRGRVGTEAFF.

As DNA, the CDR3 is TGTGCCAGCAGCACTCAACAGGGAGGGACGCAGTATTTT. It translates to CASSTQQGGTQYF. The chain combines TRBV9 with TRBJ2-3; D perhaps matches TRBD2 (7 bases). Germline V CDR1 and CDR2: SGDLS, YYNGEE. Between the trimmed V and J ends, which lost 4 bases and 9 bases, there was a span of 15 bases. The CDR3 sequence is 13 residues long.

The chain employs TRBV25-1 and TRBJ2-1; 12 nucleotides align to TRBD2. CDR3 length: 17 amino acids. Germline V gene lookup returns CDR1 MGHDK and CDR2 SYGVNS. With V trimmed by 0 bases and J by 7 bases, 7 bases remained unmatched. The CDR3 bases are TGTGCCAGCAGTGAATATACCCTAGCGGGAGGGATGAATGAGCAGTTCTTC. Translated: CASSEYTLAGGMNEQFF.